Presented here are 13 T cell receptor beta chains from one specimen sequenced in a study of CD8 T cells in Susac syndrome. Random hexamers primed reverse transcription of about 0.5 to 1 ug RNA. A single record per CDR3 protein comes from TCRdb applying MiXCR to the immunoSEQ multiplex PCR reads. The data show 250,000 to 300,000 distinct CDR3 sequences, with around 85% seen just once and 0.21% held by the top ten. Sample: CD8+ T cells from PBMCs. Source of these receptors: a human donor with multiple sclerosis.

The V call is TRBV5-6, the J call TRBJ1-1; D not resolved. Per the germline V gene, CDR1 is SGHDT and CDR2 is YYEEEE. V was cut by 2 bases and J by 8 bases, with 7 bases left in between. This CDR3 comprises 11 residues. The CDR3 nucleotides are TGTGCCAGCAGCTTTCAGAGGGAAGCTTTCTTT. Protein product: CASSFQREAFF. Complete variable domain (other parts from reference TRBV5-6 and TRBJ1-1): DAGVTQSPTHLIKTRGQQVTLRCSPKSGHDTVSWYQQALGQGPQFIFQYYEEEERQRGNFPDRFSGHQFPNYSSELNVNALLLGDSALYLCASSFQREAFFGQGTRLTVV.

This chain links TRBV19 with TRBJ2-2; tentative D call: TRBD1 (6 bases). Trimming shortened V by 7 bases and J by 2 bases, and 11 bases separated the two germline ends. CDR1 LNHDA and CDR2 SQIVND come from the germline V gene (reference sequence). This CDR3 is built from 14 residues. CDR3: CASTRTVNTGELFF. In DNA, the CDR3 is TGTGCCAGTACCCGGACAGTAAACACCGGGGAGCTGTTTTTT. Supplemented by reference TRBV19 and TRBJ2-2, the full variable domain reads DGGITQSPKYLFRKEGQNVTLSCEQNLNHDAMYWYRQDPGQGLRLIYYSQIVNDFQKGDIAEGYSVSREKKESFPLTVTSAQKNPTAFYLCASTRTVNTGELFFGEGSRLTVL.

Note on this clonotype: At one boundary the junction diverges from the germline segment, which might be a read error. The gene calls are TRBV13 and TRBJ2-7, with a possible D match to TRBD1 (5 bases). CDR1 and CDR2 from the germline V gene are PRHDT and FYEKMQ (reference sequence). The CDR3 length is 14 residues. The CDR3, as DNA: TGTGCCAGCGGCTTAGGGGTCGCCTCCTACGAGCAGTACTTC. Its protein product is CASGLGVASYEQYF.

V is TRBV4-3 and J is TRBJ1-2; D is possibly TRBD1 (6 bases). Germline CDR1 reads LGHNA; CDR2 reads YSLEER. The CDR3 sequence is 14 residues long. V lost 0 bases and J 5 bases, leaving 10 bases between the germline ends. CDR3 nucleotides: TGCGCCAGCAGCCAAGATGGGGGGGCTTATGGCTACACCTTC. Its protein product is CASSQDGGAYGYTF.

J is TRBJ2-7 and V is TRBV3-1; either TRBD1 or TRBD2 may supply D (5 bases each). The germline V and J ends were trimmed by 4 bases and 1 base, with 11 bases remaining between them. The length of the CDR3 is 14 residues. CDR1 and CDR2 (germline): LGHDT, YNNKEL (reference sequence). The CDR3 region has the DNA TGTGCCAGCAGCCCCGGGGCCCTATCCTACGAGCAGTACTTC. Translated: CASSPGALSYEQYF.

The rearrangement uses TRBV27 and TRBJ2-7; unclear D gene. Germline CDR1 MNHEY, CDR2 SMNVEV (reference sequence). This CDR3 spans 14 amino acids. V was cut by 6 bases and J by 0 bases, with 12 bases left in between. In DNA, the CDR3 is TGTGCCAGCAGCCCTACAGTGAACTCCTACGAGCAGTACTTC. It codes for CASSPTVNSYEQYF.

This chain joins TRBV5-5 and TRBJ2-6, with D unresolved. Germline V gene sequence: CDR1 SGHKS, CDR2 YYEKEE (reference sequence). The CDR3 is 15 amino acids. Trimming left V 7 bases short and J 5 bases short, with 16 bases between. CDR3 sequence reads: CASLIAQSRANVLTF. Written as DNA, the CDR3 is TGTGCCAGCCTGATTGCACAAAGTCGGGCCAACGTCCTGACTTTC.

The gene calls are TRBV21-1 and TRBJ2-2; the table's D call, TRBD1, has no DNA check behind it. TRBV21-1 is listed as a pseudogene. The CDR3 contains 16 residues. CDR3 protein: CASSKGGTPNTGELFF. The CDR3 bases are TGTGCCAGCAGCAAAGGGGGGACACCGAACACCGGGGAGCTGTTTTTT.

The rearrangement joins TRBV28 to TRBJ2-3; TRBD2 aligns across 14 bases. The V and J ends lost 2 bases and 4 bases, in that order; junction bases with no gene match: 14. This CDR3 contains 20 residues. Germline CDR1 and CDR2: MDHEN and SYDVKM. The CDR3 protein is CASSLPPWTSGRRFPDTQYF. DNA of the CDR3: TGTGCCAGCAGTTTACCCCCCTGGACTAGCGGGAGGAGGTTCCCAGATACGCAGTATTTT.

The V gene is TRBV7-9, the J gene TRBJ2-2; 8 nucleotides line up with TRBD2. The CDR3 is 16 amino acids. After removal of 6 bases from V and 3 bases from J, the junction contained 9 bases not matched to a gene. Per the germline V gene, CDR1 is SEHNR and CDR2 is FQNEAQ (reference sequence). The CDR3 sequence: CASSETSVTYTGELFF. CDR3 DNA sequence: TGTGCCAGCAGTGAGACTAGCGTAACTTACACCGGGGAGCTGTTTTTT.

This chain links TRBV12-3 or TRBV12-4 with TRBJ2-1, with a possible D match to TRBD1 (5 bases). This CDR3 is built from 14 residues. V dropped 0 bases and J dropped 5 bases, with 8 bases sitting between them. The CDR3 is CASSLAQGHNEQFF. The CDR3 DNA is TGTGCCAGCAGTTTAGCGCAGGGTCACAATGAGCAGTTCTTC.

CDR3 amino acids: CASSTGLAGGNEQFF. The CDR3 region has the DNA TGTGCCAGCAGTACGGGACTAGCGGGAGGCAATGAGCAGTTCTTC. This chain uses TRBV6-5 with TRBJ2-1; TRBD2 matches 15 bases. With 5 bases clipped from V and 6 bases from J, the junction kept 2 bases outside the gene matches. The CDR3 consists of 15 residues. Germline CDR1 MNHEY, CDR2 SVGAGI.

V gene TRBV7-6 combines with J gene TRBJ2-7; TRBD1 is a possible D gene (5 bases). Deletions cut 7 bases from V and 5 bases from J, with 15 bases between. The CDR3 has 13 residues. Germline V gives CDR1 SGHVS, CDR2 FNYEAQ. The CDR3 DNA reads TGTGCCAGCACCCCAGGGTCGCCGAACGAGCAGTACTTC. It specifies CASTPGSPNEQYF.